In this sample, the clone carrying this T cell receptor (beta chain) turned up many times. Its antigen is unknown. The data are from a study of T-cell reconstitution after alpha-beta-depleted transplantation in children. Preparation of the TCRbeta library involved a method that used unique molecular identifiers. In TCRdb, the PCR reads were re-called with MiXCR into one record per CDR3 protein. The sample lists 130,000 to 150,000 distinct CDR3 sequences; roughly 9% were seen once. Study results and caveats: Where alpha-beta T cells came from about two months after transplant was reportedly several hundred expanded graft clones. T-cell counts and diversity at one year post-transplant came mainly from newly produced T cells. Day-60 TCRbeta diversity that was high in some patients was derived from surviving recipient T cells and thymic progenitors.

Here the sequenced sample was PBMCs, mostly from graft donor cells, taken 180 days after TCRalphabeta/CD19-depleted stem cell transplant. The receptor was derived from a female patient aged 2 to 10 who had a stem cell transplant for congenital amegakaryocytic thrombocytopenia, so the T cells may come from the graft donor.

CDR3: CASSPPGADYEQYF. The CDR3, as DNA: TGTGCCAGCTCCCCTCCGGGGGCCGATTACGAGCAGTACTTC. V gene TRBV18 combines with J gene TRBJ2-7; the D call may be TRBD1 or TRBD2 (6 bases each). Trimming pared 6 bases from V and 4 bases from J, leaving 16 bases between. From germline, CDR1 is KGHSH and CDR2 LQKENI. The CDR3 sequence is 14 residues long.